This is a list of T cell receptor beta chains from one sample in a study of CD8 T cells in ankylosing spondylitis. TCRdb reprocessed the 5' RACE reads with MiXCR, giving one entry per CDR3 protein. The repertoire holds under 120,000 distinct CDR3 sequences, nearly 25% seen once, with about 12% in the top ten. What was sequenced was synovial fluid, either unsorted or a sorted T cell fraction (not recorded which). All receptors come from a male donor with ankylosing spondylitis. The CDR3 runs from the conserved cysteine through the conserved F or W. D genes are given only for firm matches. Clone size is not always given. Where it is, it says once, few, many or a class for expanded clones.

clone_size: few; j_call: TRBJ2-1; d_call: .; v_call: TRBV24-1; cdr3_nt: TGTGCCACCAGTGCCCCGTCCGGGGGCAACAATGAGCAGTTCTTC; cdr3_aa: CATSAPSGGNNEQFF
clone_size: few; j_call: TRBJ2-5; d_call: TRBD1; v_call: TRBV10-3; cdr3_nt: TGTGCCATCAGAGAGGACAGGGGCCTCCAAGAGACCCAGTACTTC; cdr3_aa: CAIREDRGLQETQYF
clone_size: .; j_call: TRBJ2-5; d_call: .; v_call: TRBV12-3/TRBV12-4; cdr3_nt: TGTGCCAGCAGTGAGGGGGTCCCAGAGACCCAGTACTTC; cdr3_aa: CASSEGVPETQYF
clone_size: few; j_call: TRBJ2-1; d_call: TRBD2; v_call: TRBV5-1; cdr3_nt: TGCGCCAGCAGCTTTCTAGCGGGGCCCTCCTACAATGAGCAGTTCTTC; cdr3_aa: CASSFLAGPSYNEQFF
clone_size: .; j_call: TRBJ2-1; d_call: .; v_call: TRBV11-2; cdr3_nt: TGTGCCAGCAGCTTAGGGGCTAGTACCTACAATGAGCAGTTCTTC; cdr3_aa: CASSLGASTYNEQFF
clone_size: .; j_call: TRBJ2-1; d_call: .; v_call: TRBV19; cdr3_nt: TGTGCCAGTAGTATAGATGGGCGGCGGGACGGCAATGAGCAGTTCTTC; cdr3_aa: CASSIDGRRDGNEQFF
clone_size: many; j_call: TRBJ2-1; d_call: TRBD2; v_call: TRBV6-1; cdr3_nt: TGTGCCAGCAGTGAACGAACTAGCGGGATCAATGAGCAGTTCTTC; cdr3_aa: CASSERTSGINEQFF
clone_size: .; j_call: TRBJ2-7; d_call: TRBD2; v_call: TRBV7-2; cdr3_nt: TGTGCCAGCAGTATTAGCGGGCTAAGCTCCTACGAGCAGTACTTC; cdr3_aa: CASSISGLSSYEQYF
clone_size: .; j_call: TRBJ2-1; d_call: .; v_call: TRBV18; cdr3_nt: TGTGCCAGCTCACCAGAAACAGGGGAGGGGAATGAGCAGTTCTTC; cdr3_aa: CASSPETGEGNEQFF
clone_size: many; j_call: TRBJ1-4; d_call: .; v_call: TRBV7-9; cdr3_nt: TGTGCCAGCAGCTTAGCTGTCAATGAAAAACTGTTTTTT; cdr3_aa: CASSLAVNEKLFF
clone_size: few; j_call: TRBJ2-2; d_call: TRBD2; v_call: TRBV10-3; cdr3_nt: TGTGCCATCAGTGACCCACTAGCGGGAGCCCCCGGGGAGCTGTTTTTT; cdr3_aa: CAISDPLAGAPGELFF
clone_size: .; j_call: TRBJ1-1; d_call: .; v_call: TRBV25-1; cdr3_nt: TGTGCCAGCAGTCCCGACATTCCCAGTTGGGGGAACACTGAAGCTTTCTTT; cdr3_aa: CASSPDIPSWGNTEAFF
clone_size: many; j_call: TRBJ2-3; d_call: TRBD2; v_call: TRBV5-1; cdr3_nt: TGCGCCAGCAGCTCCGGGACTAGAAGCACAGATACGCAGTATTTT; cdr3_aa: CASSSGTRSTDTQYF